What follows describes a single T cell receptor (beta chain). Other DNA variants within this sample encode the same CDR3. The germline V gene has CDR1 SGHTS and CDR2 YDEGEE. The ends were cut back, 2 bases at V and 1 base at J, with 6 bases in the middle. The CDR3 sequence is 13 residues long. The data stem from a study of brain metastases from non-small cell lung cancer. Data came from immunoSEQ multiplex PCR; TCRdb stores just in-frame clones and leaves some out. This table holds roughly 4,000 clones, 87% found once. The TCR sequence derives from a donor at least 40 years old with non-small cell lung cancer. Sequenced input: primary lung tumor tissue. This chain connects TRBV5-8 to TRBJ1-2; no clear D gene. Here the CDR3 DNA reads TGTGCCAGCAGCTTACTGAATAACTATGGCTACACCTTC. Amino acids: CASSLLNNYGYTF.